This T cell receptor (beta chain) was retrieved from a study of PD-L1 blockade in urothelial cancer. Study details: Beginning in the mid-2010s, patients received atezolizumab, given as 1,200 mg intravenously every 3 weeks. About 90% of the roughly 30 patients were men whose urothelial cancer was bladder-origin. Analysis of the blood was performed 3 weeks (second dose) and 6 weeks after treatment start.

Clones were sequenced by immunoSEQ multiplex PCR, and TCRdb holds only the in-frame ones, with some missing. The data show about 130,000 clones, with approximately 84% seen just once and 2.5% to 4% held by the top ten. Study-wide points: Clonality of blood TCR below the median before treatment predicted better survival.

V lost 5 bases, J lost 6 bases, and 6 bases stayed unmatched. From germline, CDR1 is SGHNT and CDR2 YYREEE (reference sequence). This CDR3 has 14 amino acids. Points on this clone: Its matching antigen is unknown.

The time point denotes: pretreatment peripheral blood. The specimen was PBMCs, collected around atezolizumab (anti-PD-L1) treatment. This receptor was identified in a man aged 50-59 years with urothelial cancer. This chain links TRBV5-4 with TRBJ2-2; the match to TRBD1 covers 8 bases. In DNA form, the CDR3 reads TGTGCCAGCAGTCCGGACAGGGCGGCCGGGGAGCTGTTTTTT. Translating it yields CASSPDRAAGELFF.